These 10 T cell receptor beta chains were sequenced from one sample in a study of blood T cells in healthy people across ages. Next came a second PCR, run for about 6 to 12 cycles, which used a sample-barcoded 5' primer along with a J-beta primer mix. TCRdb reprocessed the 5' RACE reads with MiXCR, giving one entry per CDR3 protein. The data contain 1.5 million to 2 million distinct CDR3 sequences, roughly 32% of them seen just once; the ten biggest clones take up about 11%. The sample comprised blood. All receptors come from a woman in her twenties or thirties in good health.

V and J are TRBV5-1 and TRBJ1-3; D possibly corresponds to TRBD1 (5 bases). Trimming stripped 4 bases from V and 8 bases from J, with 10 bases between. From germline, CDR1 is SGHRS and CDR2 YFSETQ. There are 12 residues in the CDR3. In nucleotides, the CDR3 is TGCGCCAGCAGCGTCGACAGCCACACCATATATTTT. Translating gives CASSVDSHTIYF. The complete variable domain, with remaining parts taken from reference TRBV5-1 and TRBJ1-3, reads KAGVTQTPRYLIKTRGQQVTLSCSPISGHRSVSWYQQTPGQGLQFLFEYFSETQRNKGNFPGRFSGRQFSNSRSEMNVSTLELGDSALYLCASSVDSHTIYFGEGSWLTVV.

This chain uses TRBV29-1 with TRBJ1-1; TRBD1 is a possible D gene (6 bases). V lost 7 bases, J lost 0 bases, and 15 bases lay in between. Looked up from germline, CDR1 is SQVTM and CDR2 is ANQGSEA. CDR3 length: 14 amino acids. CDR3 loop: CSGMTGTMNTEAFF. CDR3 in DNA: TGCAGCGGTATGACAGGAACCATGAACACTGAAGCTTTCTTT.

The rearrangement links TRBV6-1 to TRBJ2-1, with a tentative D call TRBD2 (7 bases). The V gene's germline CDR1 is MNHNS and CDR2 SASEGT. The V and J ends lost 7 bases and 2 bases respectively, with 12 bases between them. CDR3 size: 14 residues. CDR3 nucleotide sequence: TGTGCCAGCAAAGGGGGGAGGGCCTACAATGAGCAGTTCTTC. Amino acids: CASKGGRAYNEQFF.

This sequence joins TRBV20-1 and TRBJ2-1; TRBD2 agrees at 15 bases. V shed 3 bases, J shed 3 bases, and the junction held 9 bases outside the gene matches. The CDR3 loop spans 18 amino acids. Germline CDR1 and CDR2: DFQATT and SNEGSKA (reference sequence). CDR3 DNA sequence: TGCAGTGCTAGGGGGGGACTAGCGGGAGGTCCTAACTACAATGAGCAGTTCTTC. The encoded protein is CSARGGLAGGPNYNEQFF.

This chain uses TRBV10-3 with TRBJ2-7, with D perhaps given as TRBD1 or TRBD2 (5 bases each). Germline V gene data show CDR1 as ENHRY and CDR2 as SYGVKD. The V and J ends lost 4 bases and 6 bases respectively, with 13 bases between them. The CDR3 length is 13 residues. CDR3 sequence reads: CAISGPGRFEQYF. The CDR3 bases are TGTGCCATCAGTGGCCCGGGACGGTTCGAGCAGTACTTC.

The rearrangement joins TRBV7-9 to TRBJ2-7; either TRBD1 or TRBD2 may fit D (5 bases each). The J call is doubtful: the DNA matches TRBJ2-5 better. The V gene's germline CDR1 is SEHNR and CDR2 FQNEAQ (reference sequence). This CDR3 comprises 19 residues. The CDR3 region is CASSPGRTAKKSEQETQYF. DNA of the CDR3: TGTGCCAGCAGCCCGGGGCGGACCGCCAAAAAGAGTGAACAAGAGACCCAGTACTTC.

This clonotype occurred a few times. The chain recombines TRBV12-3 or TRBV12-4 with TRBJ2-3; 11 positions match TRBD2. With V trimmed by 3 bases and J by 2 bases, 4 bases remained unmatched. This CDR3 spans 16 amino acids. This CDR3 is CASSFTSGGFTDTQYF. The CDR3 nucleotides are TGTGCCAGCAGTTTCACTAGCGGGGGTTTCACAGATACGCAGTATTTT.

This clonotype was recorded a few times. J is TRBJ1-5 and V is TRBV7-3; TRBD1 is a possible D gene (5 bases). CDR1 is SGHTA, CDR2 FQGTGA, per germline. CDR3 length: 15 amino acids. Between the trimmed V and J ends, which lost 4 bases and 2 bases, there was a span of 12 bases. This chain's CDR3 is CASSSGRVRNQPQHF. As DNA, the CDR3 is TGTGCCAGCAGCTCCGGCAGGGTACGCAATCAGCCCCAGCATTTT.

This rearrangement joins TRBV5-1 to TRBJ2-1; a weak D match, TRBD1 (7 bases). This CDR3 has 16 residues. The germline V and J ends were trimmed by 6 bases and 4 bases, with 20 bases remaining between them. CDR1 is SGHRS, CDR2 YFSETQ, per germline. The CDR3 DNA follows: TGCGCCAGCAAGGGCGGGGCCCAGGGGGGTTACAATGAGCAGTTCTTC. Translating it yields CASKGGAQGGYNEQFF.

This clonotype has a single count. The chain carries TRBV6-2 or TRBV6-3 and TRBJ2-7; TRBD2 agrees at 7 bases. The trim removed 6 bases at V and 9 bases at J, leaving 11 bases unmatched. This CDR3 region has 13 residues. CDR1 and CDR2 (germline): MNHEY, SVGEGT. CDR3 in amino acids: CASRRSAGEWQYF. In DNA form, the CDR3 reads TGTGCCAGCAGGCGCAGTGCGGGGGAGTGGCAGTACTTC.